The clone carrying this T cell receptor (beta chain) was picked up a small number of times. Its specificity is unknown. The data stem from a study of blood T cells in healthy people across ages. Losses at the gene ends were 3 bases for V and 3 bases for J; bases not matched to a gene: 1. The CDR3 loop spans 12 amino acids. Per the germline V gene, CDR1 is DFQATT and CDR2 is SNEGSKA (reference sequence). A second PCR, run for roughly 7 to 11 cycles, used a sample-barcoded 5' primer plus a J-beta primer mix. With 12 random nucleotides, a template-switch adaptor tagged each individual cDNA molecule. From the 5' RACE reads, TCRdb called clonotypes with MiXCR, one entry per CDR3 protein. Found here are about 570,000 distinct CDR3 sequences, roughly a quarter of them singletons; the top ten hold about a fifth. Findings of the study overall: Observed TCR beta diversity per million T cells went down as age went up. This fall followed a roughly linear course with age. Long-lived donors exceeded aged donors in naive CD4+ cells and diversity.

The V call is TRBV20-1, the J call TRBJ2-5; 7 nucleotides line up with TRBD2. The TCR was taken from a woman in her 70s in good health. Sequenced input: blood. CDR3 DNA sequence: TGCAGTGCTAGTGCGGGAGAAGAGACCCAGTACTTC. This translates into CSASAGEETQYF.